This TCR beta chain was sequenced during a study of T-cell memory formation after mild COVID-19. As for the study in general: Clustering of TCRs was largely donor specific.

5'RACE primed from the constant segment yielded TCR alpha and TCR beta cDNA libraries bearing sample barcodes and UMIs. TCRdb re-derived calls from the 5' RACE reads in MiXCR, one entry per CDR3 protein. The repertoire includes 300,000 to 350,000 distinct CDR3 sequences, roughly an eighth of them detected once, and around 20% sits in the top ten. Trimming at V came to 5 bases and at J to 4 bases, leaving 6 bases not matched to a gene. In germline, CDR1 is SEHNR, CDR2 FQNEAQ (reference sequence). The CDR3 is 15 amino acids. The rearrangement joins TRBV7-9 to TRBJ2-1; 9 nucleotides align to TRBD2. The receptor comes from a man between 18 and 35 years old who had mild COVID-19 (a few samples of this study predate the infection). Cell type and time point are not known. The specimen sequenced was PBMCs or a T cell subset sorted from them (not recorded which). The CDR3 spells CASSVPSGEYNEQFF. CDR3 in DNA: TGTGCCAGCAGCGTCCCTAGCGGGGAGTACAATGAGCAGTTCTTC.